This T cell receptor beta chain is drawn from a study of T cells in Graves' hyperthyroidism and ophthalmopathy. Points from the study as a whole: Blood held most thyroid clonotypes expanded above 0.001 frequency. The model's output predicted ophthalmopathy at a median of 6.5 months prior to onset.

Germline V gene sequence: CDR1 MNHEY, CDR2 SVGEGT. The CDR3 is 16 residues long. The V and J ends lost 1 base and 9 bases respectively, with 19 bases between them. This clonotype has at least ten counts. The antigen is not known. Exclusion of a patient resulted from uncontrolled infection, other autoimmune disease, pregnancy or lactation. Thyroid ultrasound and orbital computed tomography, with clinical symptoms and serum thyroxine and TRAb, informed diagnoses. RNA transcripts gave rise to amplified TCR beta CDR3 regions. HTBI primers were employed in a first-round RT-PCR of the TCR CDR3. A single record per CDR3 protein comes from TCRdb applying MiXCR to the multiplex PCR reads. Among under 650,000 distinct CDR3 sequences listed, roughly 16% were seen once.

The sequenced material came from blood. This rearrangement joins TRBV6-2 or TRBV6-3 to TRBJ1-5, with D possibly matching TRBD1 (5 bases). The source is a woman in her 30s with Graves' hyperthyroidism. The DNA of the CDR3 is TGTGCCAGCAGTTACTGGGACGGCCTTTCGGCGGGGCCCCAGCATTTT. Residues: CASSYWDGLSAGPQHF.